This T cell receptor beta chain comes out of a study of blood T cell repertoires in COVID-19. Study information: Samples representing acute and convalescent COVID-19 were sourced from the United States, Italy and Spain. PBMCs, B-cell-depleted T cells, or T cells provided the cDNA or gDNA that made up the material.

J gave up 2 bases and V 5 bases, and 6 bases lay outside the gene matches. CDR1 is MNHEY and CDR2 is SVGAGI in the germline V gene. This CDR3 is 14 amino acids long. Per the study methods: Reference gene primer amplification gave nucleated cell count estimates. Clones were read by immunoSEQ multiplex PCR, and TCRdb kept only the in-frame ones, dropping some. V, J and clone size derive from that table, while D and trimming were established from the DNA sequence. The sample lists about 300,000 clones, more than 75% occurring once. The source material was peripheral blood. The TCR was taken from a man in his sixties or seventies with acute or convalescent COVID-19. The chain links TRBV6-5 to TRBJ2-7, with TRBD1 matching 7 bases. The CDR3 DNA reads TGTGCCAGCAGTAACAGGGGAACGACCTACGAGCAGTACTTC. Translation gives CASSNRGTTYEQYF.